The 10 T cell receptor beta chains listed next were all sequenced from one sample in a study of blood T cell repertoires in COVID-19. Method: immunoSEQ multiplex PCR; TCRdb's copy keeps in-frame clones and lacks some. The sample lists approximately 460,000 clones, roughly nine tenths occurring once. Sequences were obtained from peripheral blood. The receptors come from a man aged 18 to 30 with COVID-19, enrolled during active disease.

The chain employs TRBV18 and TRBJ1-1; D gene ambiguous. The CDR3 contains 15 residues. Germline V gene data show CDR1 as KGHSH and CDR2 as LQKENI. The V gene lost 3 bases and the J gene lost 2 bases, with 13 bases spanning the gap. The CDR3 spells CASSPAARVNTEAFF. The CDR3 coding sequence is TGTGCCAGCTCACCGGCCGCGAGGGTAAACACTGAAGCTTTCTTT.

This clone was observed a handful of times. The chain is built from TRBV18 and TRBJ2-1, with 8 nucleotides matching TRBD2. CDR3 size: 14 residues. J gave up 7 bases and V 3 bases, and 5 bases lay outside the gene matches. Germline CDR1 KGHSH, CDR2 LQKENI. The CDR3: CASSPERERNEQFF. In nucleotides, the CDR3 is TGTGCCAGCTCACCGGAGCGGGAGAGGAATGAGCAGTTCTTC.

The rearrangement links TRBV4-1 to TRBJ2-7; 14 bases map to TRBD2. V was clipped by 1 base and J by 7 bases; unmatched bases: 9. CDR1 MGHRA and CDR2 YSYEKL come from the germline V gene. The CDR3 sequence is 17 residues long. The CDR3 DNA follows: TGCGCCAGCAGCCAAGTCCAGCTGGGACTAGCGGGAGTTGAGCAGTACTTC. Encoded protein: CASSQVQLGLAGVEQYF.

The CDR3 DNA follows: TGTGCCAGCAGTGAAGGAGCCGGGACTCGGGGTTCACCCCTCCACTTT. Its translation is CASSEGAGTRGSPLHF. This chain uses TRBV2 with TRBJ1-6, with D possibly TRBD1 on 5 matching bases. The germline gives CDR1 SNHLY, CDR2 FYNNEI. V lost 1 base to trimming and J lost 9 bases, with 16 bases between them. The CDR3 spans 16 residues.

This clone has just one count. The chain joins TRBV4-1 to TRBJ2-2; perhaps TRBD1 as D (5 bases). CDR3 length: 14 amino acids. V was clipped by 3 bases and J by 1 base, with 6 bases between them. From germline, CDR1 is MGHRA and CDR2 YSYEKL. CDR3 residues: CASSHQGNTGELFF. The CDR3 nucleotides are TGCGCCAGCAGCCACCAGGGGAACACCGGGGAGCTGTTTTTT.

The chain joins TRBV6-5 to TRBJ1-3, with 9 bases aligning to TRBD1. The CDR3 covers 14 residues. Germline V gene data show CDR1 as MNHEY and CDR2 as SVGAGI. V trimming: 6 bases; J trimming: 5 bases; junction bases outside the gene matches: 5. The chain's CDR3 is CASSPDRGRNTIYF. The CDR3 DNA follows: TGTGCCAGCAGCCCAGACAGGGGGAGAAACACCATATATTTT.

In this sample, this clone turned up once. V and J are TRBV7-8 and TRBJ2-2; 10 bases line up with TRBD2. Losses at the gene ends were 10 bases for V and 5 bases for J; bases not matched to a gene: 10. The germline V gene encodes CDR1 SGHVS and CDR2 FQNEAQ. The CDR3 spans 15 residues. CDR3 bases: TGTGCCACCTCACCCAGCGGGGGGGGGACCGGGGAGCTGTTTTTT. This sequence encodes CATSPSGGGTGELFF.

CDR3 loop: CASSERNARGSYEQYF. CDR3 coding DNA: TGTGCCAGCAGTGAGAGAAATGCCAGGGGCTCCTACGAGCAGTACTTC. The rearrangement uses TRBV2 and TRBJ2-7; maybe TRBD1 (6 bases). V shed 3 bases and J shed 0 bases, with 15 bases lying between them. The V gene's germline CDR1 is SNHLY and CDR2 FYNNEI. There are 16 residues in the CDR3.

This chain links TRBV5-1 with TRBJ2-2; 12 bases are shared with TRBD2. This CDR3 has 19 residues. The germline V gene encodes CDR1 SGHRS and CDR2 YFSETQ. With V trimmed by 4 bases and J by 3 bases, 13 bases remained unmatched. The DNA for the CDR3 is TGCGCCAGCAGCCGGACCGGACTAGCGGGATCGGGGGACACCGGGGAGCTGTTTTTT. Protein sequence: CASSRTGLAGSGDTGELFF.

This chain links TRBV7-6 with TRBJ2-7; D might be TRBD1 (6 bases). The V gene's germline CDR1 is SGHVS and CDR2 FNYEAQ. The CDR3 runs to 13 residues. V lost 5 bases, J lost 0 bases, and 8 bases lay in between. The CDR3 DNA follows: TGTGCCAGCAGCACGGACAGCTCCTACGAGCAGTACTTC. Translated, it gives CASSTDSSYEQYF.